This TCR beta chain came from a study of T cell repertoires in cytomegalovirus infection. Background on the study: HLA-C-restricted CMV epitopes, recently identified, and well-studied HLA-B-restricted ones were used by the study. Public TCR beta signatures provided an indication of both CMV infection and a matching HLA type.

TCRdb analysed the reads with MiXCR anew, one entry per CDR3 protein. This repertoire shows hundreds of thousands of distinct CDR3 sequences, around 35% found once; its top ten account for approximately 18%. Comment on this clonotype: The target antigen is unknown.

CDR1 and CDR2 from the germline V gene are ENHRY and SYGVKD. Trimming stripped 7 bases from V and 0 bases from J, with 9 bases between. The CDR3 spans 13 residues. Study-level findings and limits: In two of eight donors, the top clonotype was HLA-C-restricted CMV-specific. Of the TCR beta families, the public ones yielded a cumulative frequency that identified carriers of CMV plus the relevant HLA.

The sequencing here drew on cultured PBMCs, taken from culture after CMV antigen stimulation. The rearrangement joins TRBV10-3 to TRBJ1-2; the D gene is possibly TRBD1 (6 bases). The sequence came from a human donor in good health (CMV status not recorded). Some clones in this sample may be carry-over from other donors' samples. For the CDR3, the DNA is TGTGCCATCAAGGGGACACCTAACTATGGCTACACCTTC. It codes for CAIKGTPNYGYTF.